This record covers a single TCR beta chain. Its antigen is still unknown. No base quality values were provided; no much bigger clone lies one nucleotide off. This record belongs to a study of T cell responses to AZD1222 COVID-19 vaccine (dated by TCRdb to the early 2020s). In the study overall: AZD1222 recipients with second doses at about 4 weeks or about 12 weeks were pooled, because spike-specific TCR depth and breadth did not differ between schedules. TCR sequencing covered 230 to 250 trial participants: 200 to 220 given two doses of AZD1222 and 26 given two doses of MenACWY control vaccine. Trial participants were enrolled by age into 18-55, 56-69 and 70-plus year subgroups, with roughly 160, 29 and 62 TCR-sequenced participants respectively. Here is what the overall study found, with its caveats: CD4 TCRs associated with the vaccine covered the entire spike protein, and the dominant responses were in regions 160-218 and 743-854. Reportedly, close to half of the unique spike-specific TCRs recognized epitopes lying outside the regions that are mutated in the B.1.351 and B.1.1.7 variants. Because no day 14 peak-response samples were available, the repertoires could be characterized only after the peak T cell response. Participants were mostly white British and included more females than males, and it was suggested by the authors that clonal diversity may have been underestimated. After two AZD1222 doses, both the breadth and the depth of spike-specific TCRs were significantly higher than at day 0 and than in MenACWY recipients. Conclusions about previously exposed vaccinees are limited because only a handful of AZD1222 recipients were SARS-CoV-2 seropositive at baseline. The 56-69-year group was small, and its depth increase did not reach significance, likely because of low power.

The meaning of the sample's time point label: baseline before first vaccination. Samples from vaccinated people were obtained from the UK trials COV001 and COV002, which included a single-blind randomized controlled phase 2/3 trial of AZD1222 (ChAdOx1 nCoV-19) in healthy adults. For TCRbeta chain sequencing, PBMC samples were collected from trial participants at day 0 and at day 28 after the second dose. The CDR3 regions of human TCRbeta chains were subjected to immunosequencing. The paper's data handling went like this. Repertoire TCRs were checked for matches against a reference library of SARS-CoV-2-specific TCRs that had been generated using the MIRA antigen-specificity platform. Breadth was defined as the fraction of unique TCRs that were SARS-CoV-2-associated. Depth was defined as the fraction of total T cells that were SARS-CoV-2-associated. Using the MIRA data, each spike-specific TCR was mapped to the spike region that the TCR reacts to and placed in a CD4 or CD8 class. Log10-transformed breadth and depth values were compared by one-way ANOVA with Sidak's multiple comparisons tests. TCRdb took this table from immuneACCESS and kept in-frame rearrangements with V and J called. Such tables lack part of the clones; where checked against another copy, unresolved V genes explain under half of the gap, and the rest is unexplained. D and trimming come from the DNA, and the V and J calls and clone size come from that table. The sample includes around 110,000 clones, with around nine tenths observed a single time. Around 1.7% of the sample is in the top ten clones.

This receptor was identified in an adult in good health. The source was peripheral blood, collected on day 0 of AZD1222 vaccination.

The CDR3 here reads CAWSPGQGRYGYTF. The bases read TGTGCCTGGAGTCCCGGACAGGGGCGCTATGGCTACACCTTC. The chain links TRBV30 with TRBJ1-2, with TRBD1 matching 9 junction bases. Including the terminal cysteine and phenylalanine, the CDR3 comprises 14 residues. CDR3 DNA is the only sequence kept; it has 42 bases, read in frame from the first base. In the germline V gene (reference sequence), CDR1 corresponds to GTSNPN and CDR2 to SVGIG. The V end gives up 2 bases and the J end 4 bases, leaving 5 bases in the junction not matched to a gene.